Presented here are 25 T cell receptor beta chains from one specimen sequenced in a study of a mutant IDH1 vaccine in newly diagnosed glioma. The method was immunoSEQ multiplex PCR; TCRdb's version includes in-frame clones alone and lacks a portion of them. The sample has approximately 80,000 clones, 91% seen once; the top ten hold more than 0.5%. These TCRs are of unknown antigen specificity. Time point defined: week 5, during vaccination. It was 300 ug of mutant IDH1 20-mer peptide that made up each vaccine dose, given with topical imiquimod. This sample comprised PBMCs, obtained from a glioma patient whose treatment included an IDH1 peptide vaccine. Receptor source: a woman between 45 and 60 years old with glioma.

The chain is built from TRBV6-5 and TRBJ2-5; 7 bases match TRBD1. The tail of the sequence fits TRBJ2-7 better, so the J call may be wrong. Germline V gives CDR1 MNHEY, CDR2 SVGAGI. This CDR3 is 13 amino acids long. CDR3 coding DNA: TGTGCCAGCAGCCGCAATACAGGGGACGAGCAGTACTTC. Translation gives CASSRNTGDEQYF.

The chain uses TRBV6-6 and TRBJ1-1; no clear D. Germline CDR1 reads MNHNY; CDR2 reads SVGAGI (reference sequence). This CDR3 comprises 11 residues. V lost 7 bases and J 0 bases, leaving 3 bases between the germline ends. CDR3 DNA: TGTGCCAGCACCATGAACACTGAAGCTTTCTTT. Its protein is CASTMNTEAFF.

The CDR3 DNA reads as TGTGCCAGCAGGGGACAGGGCCGCTATGGCTACACCTTC. Residues: CASRGQGRYGYTF. The genes are TRBV11-2 and TRBJ1-2, with 9 bases lining up with TRBD1. The CDR3 sequence is 13 residues long. Trimming cost V 6 bases and J 4 bases; bases outside gene matches: 3. The V gene's germline CDR1 is SGHAT and CDR2 FQNNGV.

This chain connects TRBV18 to TRBJ2-7; 9 bases are a match to TRBD2. CDR3 length: 16 residues. CDR1 and CDR2 (germline): KGHSH, LQKENI. With 6 bases clipped from V and 5 bases from J, the junction kept 14 bases outside the gene matches. The CDR3 DNA reads as TGTGCCAGCTCCATCCGTAGCGGGAGCCTCTTCCACGAGCAGTACTTC. Translating it yields CASSIRSGSLFHEQYF.

This chain joins TRBV7-9 and TRBJ2-5; D is unclear. The CDR3 has 14 residues. The germline V gene has CDR1 SEHNR and CDR2 FQNEAQ (reference sequence). Trimming pared 1 base from V and 5 bases from J, leaving 11 bases between. The CDR3 DNA is TGTGCCAGCAGCTTAGATAGTAGTATGGAGACCCAGTACTTC. Translated, it gives CASSLDSSMETQYF.

The gene calls are TRBV5-1 and TRBJ2-5; 14 nucleotides match TRBD2. Germline trimming cut 4 bases from V and 4 bases from J; bases unmatched to any gene: 6. The CDR3 totals 16 residues. Germline loops: CDR1 SGHRS, CDR2 YFSETQ. This CDR3 is CASSLGTSGRTETQYF. The CDR3 nucleotides are TGCGCCAGCAGCCTGGGGACTAGCGGGAGAACAGAGACCCAGTACTTC.

V gene TRBV28 combines with J gene TRBJ2-2, with D possibly TRBD1 on 6 matching bases. The V end lost 5 bases, the J end lost 1 base, and 8 bases lay between the germline ends. The CDR3 spans 14 residues. The V gene's germline CDR1 is MDHEN and CDR2 SYDVKM. This CDR3 is CASSTGLNTGELFF. CDR3 DNA: TGTGCCAGCAGTACAGGGTTGAACACCGGGGAGCTGTTTTTT.

The CDR3 sequence is CAGGTRSSYNEQFF. The CDR3 bases are TGTGCCGGAGGTACGAGGAGCTCCTACAATGAGCAGTTCTTC. The V call is TRBV6-1, the J call TRBJ2-1; weak D call: TRBD2 (5 bases). Germline CDR1 is MNHNS and CDR2 is SASEGT. Trimming left V 11 bases short and J 0 bases short, with 14 bases between. The CDR3 sequence is 14 residues long.

The V call is TRBV7-9, the J call TRBJ2-1; D may be TRBD2 (5 bases). This CDR3 has 15 residues. Germline V gives CDR1 SEHNR, CDR2 FQNEAQ (reference sequence). With 1 base removed from V and 6 bases from J, the gap between germline ends came to 13 bases. CDR3 region: CASSLVEGQINEQFF. The DNA for the CDR3 is TGTGCCAGCAGCTTAGTTGAGGGCCAGATCAATGAGCAGTTCTTC. The variable domain in full, with the rest retrieved from reference TRBV7-9 and TRBJ2-1, is DTGVSQNPRHKITKRGQNVTFRCDPISEHNRLYWYRQTLGQGPEFLTYFQNEAQLEKSRLLSDRFSAERPKGSFSTLEIQRTEQGDSAMYLCASSLVEGQINEQFFGPGTRLTVL.

This sequence joins TRBV6-5 and TRBJ1-2; 8 nucleotides match TRBD1. The length of the CDR3 is 13 residues. CDR1 is MNHEY, CDR2 SVGAGI, per germline. J lost 8 bases, V lost 6 bases, and 8 bases had no gene match. As DNA, the CDR3 is TGTGCCAGCAGCCAACCAGGGGGCAAGGGCTACACCTTC. It is translated as CASSQPGGKGYTF.

The gene calls are TRBV28 and TRBJ2-7; 8 nucleotides line up with TRBD2. This CDR3 comprises 14 residues. V shed 4 bases, J shed 2 bases, and the junction held 4 bases outside the gene matches. The germline V gene encodes CDR1 MDHEN and CDR2 SYDVKM. CDR3 sequence: CASSYLAGPYEQYF. CDR3 sequence (DNA): TGTGCCAGCAGTTATCTAGCGGGCCCCTACGAGCAGTACTTC.

The chain combines TRBV7-3 with TRBJ2-7; D might be TRBD2 (6 bases). V was cut by 5 bases and J by 0 bases, with 11 bases left in between. This CDR3 is 14 amino acids long. The V gene's germline CDR1 is SGHTA and CDR2 FQGTGA. CDR3 DNA sequence: TGTGCCAGCAGCCCCGGCGGGGTCTCCTACGAGCAGTACTTC. Its protein is CASSPGGVSYEQYF.

The CDR3, as DNA: TGTGCCAGCAGCCTTATACCCGGGGCAAAAGAGACCCAGTACTTC. Its translation is CASSLIPGAKETQYF. This chain uses TRBV7-2 with TRBJ2-5; either TRBD1 or TRBD2 may supply D (5 bases each). Trimming removed 5 bases from V and 3 bases from J, with 16 bases in between. The CDR3 length is 15 residues. Germline V gene data show CDR1 as SGHTA and CDR2 as FQGNSA.

The V gene is TRBV7-9, the J gene TRBJ2-2; 7 nucleotides line up with TRBD2. This CDR3 has 16 amino acids. Germline trimming cut 4 bases from V and 6 bases from J; bases unmatched to any gene: 11. Germline V gene data show CDR1 as SEHNR and CDR2 as FQNEAQ (reference sequence). CDR3 bases: TGTGCCAGCAGCTCCGGACTAGACTCTGGGGCCGGGGAGCTGTTTTTT. Translation gives CASSSGLDSGAGELFF.

This clone was detected only once. V is TRBV11-2 and J is TRBJ2-7; TRBD2 is a possible D gene (5 bases). The CDR3 loop spans 15 amino acids. Germline-derived CDR1 and CDR2 are SGHAT and FQNNGV. V lost 0 bases, J lost 5 bases, and 14 bases lay in between. In DNA, the CDR3 is TGTGCCAGCAGCTTAGATAAAAGGTCCGGGGACGAGCAGTACTTC. Translated: CASSLDKRSGDEQYF.

The chain uses TRBV5-4 and TRBJ2-5; possible D gene TRBD2, 6 bases. The CDR3 totals 13 residues. In germline, CDR1 is SGHNT, CDR2 YYREEE (reference sequence). V lost 7 bases and J 5 bases, leaving 15 bases between the germline ends. The CDR3 DNA reads TGTGCCAGCTCTCCCCAAGGGAGGGAGACCCAGTACTTC. Translated, it gives CASSPQGRETQYF.

The J gene is TRBJ1-4, the V gene TRBV5-8; tentative D call: TRBD1 (6 bases). Trimming left V 3 bases short and J 8 bases short, with 20 bases between. The germline V gene encodes CDR1 SGHTS and CDR2 YDEGEE. The CDR3 covers 16 residues. For the CDR3, the DNA is TGTGCCAGCAGCTCGACTGAGGGGGGCCGAGAGGAAAAACTGTTTTTT. Amino acids: CASSSTEGGREEKLFF. Based on the CDR3 plus reference TRBV5-8 and TRBJ1-4, the full variable domain is EAGVTQSPTHLIKTRGQQATLRCSPISGHTSVYWYQQALGLGLQFLLWYDEGEERNRGNFPPRFSGRQFPNYSSELNVNALELEDSALYLCASSSTEGGREEKLFFGSGTQLSVL.

The chain uses TRBV6-5 and TRBJ2-7; a possible D gene is TRBD1 (5 bases). V was clipped by 5 bases and J by 7 bases, with 12 bases between them. From germline, CDR1 is MNHEY and CDR2 SVGAGI. CDR3 length: 12 residues. The CDR3 DNA follows: TGTGCCAGCAGTGAACCAGGGCTAGAGCAGTACTTC. This encodes CASSEPGLEQYF.

The gene calls are TRBV18 and TRBJ2-7, with 8 positions matching TRBD2. The length of the CDR3 is 14 residues. Germline V gene lookup returns CDR1 KGHSH and CDR2 LQKENI. V lost 8 bases, J lost 4 bases, and 10 bases stayed unmatched. The CDR3 DNA sequence: TGTGCCAGCCCGACTAGCGTCTGGGGGTACGAGCAGTACTTC. It is translated as CASPTSVWGYEQYF.

The V call is TRBV10-2, the J call TRBJ2-7, with D perhaps TRBD1 or TRBD2 (6 bases each). Germline CDR1 WSHSY, CDR2 SAAADI. V was trimmed by 6 bases and J by 3 bases, leaving 21 bases between them. This CDR3 has 16 residues. CDR3 DNA sequence: TGCGCCAGCAGGCAGGGGATTTTGGGACTCATCTACGAGCAGTACTTC. It translates to CASRQGILGLIYEQYF.

This clone appeared once. The genes are TRBV28 and TRBJ1-5, with 8 bases matching TRBD1. CDR3 length equals 14 residues. CDR1 MDHEN and CDR2 SYDVKM come from the germline V gene. The V and J ends lost 10 bases and 6 bases, in that order; junction bases with no gene match: 11. The CDR3 loop reads CATYLGQGGQPQHF. DNA of the CDR3: TGTGCCACCTACCTTGGACAGGGCGGTCAGCCCCAGCATTTT.

This chain connects TRBV6-5 to TRBJ1-1; D unclear. This CDR3 has 15 residues. CDR1 is MNHEY and CDR2 is SVGAGI in the germline V gene. V lost 3 bases and J lost 3, with 14 bases in between. The CDR3 DNA follows: TGTGCCAGCAGTTATATGGACGGGAGGGACACTGAAGCTTTCTTT. This sequence encodes CASSYMDGRDTEAFF.

The J gene is TRBJ2-1, the V gene TRBV5-1; 9 nucleotides align to TRBD2. Losses at the gene ends were 0 bases for V and 1 base for J; bases not matched to a gene: 2. The CDR3 runs to 16 residues. Germline loops: CDR1 SGHRS, CDR2 YFSETQ. CDR3 loop: CASSLAGLASYNEQFF. CDR3 DNA sequence: TGCGCCAGCAGCTTGGCGGGACTAGCTTCCTACAATGAGCAGTTCTTC. Variable domain in full (rest from reference TRBV5-1 and TRBJ2-1): KAGVTQTPRYLIKTRGQQVTLSCSPISGHRSVSWYQQTPGQGLQFLFEYFSETQRNKGNFPGRFSGRQFSNSRSEMNVSTLELGDSALYLCASSLAGLASYNEQFFGPGTRLTVL.

Only a few counts were recorded for this clone. This rearrangement joins TRBV6-6 to TRBJ1-1; D is ambiguous. Germline CDR1 and CDR2: MNHNY and SVGAGI (reference sequence). V lost 0 bases and J 13 bases, leaving 15 bases between the germline ends. The CDR3 spans 13 residues. CDR3 nucleotide sequence: TGTGCCAGCAGTTACTCGAATTTGATGGAGCATTTCTTT. It specifies CASSYSNLMEHFF.

This clone was seen only a few times. The chain uses TRBV7-2 and TRBJ1-6; D call uncertain. Trimming stripped 2 bases from V and 0 bases from J, with 8 bases between. The CDR3 loop spans 16 amino acids. Per the germline V gene, CDR1 is SGHTA and CDR2 is FQGNSA. Here the CDR3 DNA reads TGTGCCAGCAGCTTACGTAGTTTCTCCTATAATTCACCCCTCCACTTT. This codes for CASSLRSFSYNSPLHF.